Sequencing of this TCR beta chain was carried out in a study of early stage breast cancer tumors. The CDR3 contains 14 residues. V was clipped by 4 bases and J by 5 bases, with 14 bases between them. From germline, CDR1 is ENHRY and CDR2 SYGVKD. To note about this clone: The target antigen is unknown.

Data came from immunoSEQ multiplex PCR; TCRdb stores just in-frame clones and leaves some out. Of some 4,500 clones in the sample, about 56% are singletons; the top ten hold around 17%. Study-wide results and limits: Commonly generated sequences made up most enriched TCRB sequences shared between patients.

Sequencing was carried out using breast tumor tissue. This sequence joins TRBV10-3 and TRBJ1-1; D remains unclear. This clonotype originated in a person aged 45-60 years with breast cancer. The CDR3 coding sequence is TGTGCCATCAGTGGAGGAGATAAACGGACTGAAGCTTTCTTT. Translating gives CAISGGDKRTEAFF.